The next 4 T cell receptor beta chains were all read from a single sample in a study of cytomegalovirus exposure and HLA in healthy donors. Use of 60 Vbeta and 13 Jbeta primers characterized the PCR. The assay was immunoSEQ multiplex PCR, and TCRdb's table has in-frame clones only and misses some. The repertoire consists of around 130,000 clones, with over 60% occurring once and the leading ten covering 0.8% to 0.95%. The sequencing input was PBMCs. Receptors were obtained from a woman aged 60 to 75 in good health and CMV-seronegative.

The CDR3 nucleotides read TGTGCCATCAGTGGGGGGCGGACAGGGACGGGCGAGCAGTACTTC. It is translated as CAISGGRTGTGEQYF. V and J are TRBV10-3 and TRBJ2-7; 8 bases align to TRBD1. Germline V gene lookup returns CDR1 ENHRY and CDR2 SYGVKD. The CDR3 runs to 15 residues. The trim removed 4 bases at V and 6 bases at J, leaving 11 bases unmatched.

V is TRBV28 and J is TRBJ1-6, with TRBD1 matching 8 bases. The CDR3 spans 16 residues. Germline CDR1 reads MDHEN; CDR2 reads SYDVKM. Trimming at V came to 5 bases and at J to 7 bases, leaving 10 bases not matched to a gene. CDR3 nucleotides: TGTGCCAGCAGTCCGCAGACAGGGGTTGTCAATTCACCCCTCCACTTT. Amino acid sequence: CASSPQTGVVNSPLHF.

The V gene is TRBV5-1, the J gene TRBJ2-5, with 11 bases that match TRBD2. The CDR3 spans 15 residues. The trim removed 1 base at V and 1 base at J, leaving 0 bases unmatched. CDR1 is SGHRS and CDR2 is YFSETQ in the germline V gene. The CDR3 coding sequence is TGCGCCAGCAGCTTGCTAGCGGGGGGCCAAGAGACCCAGTACTTC. Encoded protein: CASSLLAGGQETQYF.

This CDR3 reads CASSPWAGRDTQYF. CDR3 bases: TGTGCCAGCAGCCCCTGGGCGGGGAGGGATACGCAGTATTTT. The J gene is TRBJ2-3, the V gene TRBV5-6; weak D call: TRBD2 (6 bases). Per the germline V gene, CDR1 is SGHDT and CDR2 is YYEEEE. V shed 4 bases and J shed 6 bases, with 15 bases lying between them. This CDR3 spans 14 amino acids.